This entry lists 18 T cell receptor beta chains sequenced from one sample in a study of blood T cells in healthy people across ages. Alongside a J-beta primer mix, a sample-barcoded 5' primer served in a second PCR lasting roughly 7 to 11 cycles. TCRdb analysed the 5' RACE reads with MiXCR anew, one entry per CDR3 protein. The sample yields about 1.7 million distinct CDR3 sequences, over 25% seen once. The sample consisted of blood. These receptor sequences come from a woman aged 30 to 39 in good health.

This clonotype showed up many times. This sequence joins TRBV5-1 and TRBJ1-1, with TRBD1 identical over 10 bases. The V gene's germline CDR1 is SGHRS and CDR2 YFSETQ. With V trimmed by 4 bases and J by 5 bases, 5 bases remained unmatched. This CDR3 is built from 14 residues. The CDR3 region has the DNA TGCGCCAGCAGCCGGGACAGGGGAGGAACTGAAGCTTTCTTT. It is translated as CASSRDRGGTEAFF.

This clonotype was detected only a few times. The chain employs TRBV9 and TRBJ2-5; TRBD2 matches at 9 bases. Germline V gives CDR1 SGDLS, CDR2 YYNGEE. The V and J ends lost 4 bases and 3 bases, in that order; junction bases with no gene match: 4. The CDR3 totals 14 residues. DNA for the CDR3: TGTGCCAGCAGCCCCCGACTAGCGGAAGAGACCCAGTACTTC. It is translated as CASSPRLAEETQYF. The whole variable domain, filled in from reference TRBV9 and TRBJ2-5, reads DSGVTQTPKHLITATGQRVTLRCSPRSGDLSVYWYQQSLDQGLQFLIQYYNGEERAKGNILERFSAQQFPDLHSELNLSSLELGDSALYFCASSPRLAEETQYFGPGTRLLVL.

As to this clonotype: A much larger clone differs by one base, so this may be a read error. The chain uses TRBV25-1 and TRBJ2-7; D gene uncertain. The CDR3 totals 12 residues. Germline-derived CDR1 and CDR2 are MGHDK and SYGVNS. Trimming cost V 7 bases and J 12 bases, with 19 bases left between them. The CDR3 sequence: CASMGSQETRYF. The CDR3 nucleotides are TGTGCCAGCATGGGGTCCCAAGAGACCCGGTACTTC.

This clonotype was detected only a few times. The chain carries TRBV12-3 or TRBV12-4 and TRBJ2-1, with 9 bases that match TRBD2. V trimming: 0 bases; J trimming: 9 bases; junction bases outside the gene matches: 6. This CDR3 is 15 amino acids long. CDR3 DNA: TGTGCCAGCAGTTTAGCTAGCGGGGGAAGGGGTGAGCAGTTCTTC. Encoded protein: CASSLASGGRGEQFF.

In regard to this clonotype: A much larger clone lies one base from this, so it may be a read error. The chain recombines TRBV19 with TRBJ2-1, with 8 bases that match TRBD1. The trim removed 5 bases at V and 13 bases at J, leaving 16 bases unmatched. The germline CDR1 and CDR2 sequences are LNHDA and SQIVND (reference sequence). The CDR3 has 15 residues. The CDR3 here is CASSPGTGEKETQFF. The CDR3 region has the DNA TGTGCCAGTAGTCCCGGGACAGGAGAAAAAGAGACCCAGTTCTTC.

As for this clonotype: A clone one base away is much larger, so this may be a read error. The rearrangement uses TRBV7-6 and TRBJ2-4; the match to TRBD1 covers 8 bases. The J call could be wrong; TRBJ2-7 is a better fit for the DNA end. The CDR3 has 14 residues. Germline CDR1 SGHVS, CDR2 FNYEAQ. CDR3: CTSSLMTGEYEQYF. Written as DNA, the CDR3 is TGTACCAGCAGCTTAATGACAGGGGAATACGAGCAGTACTTC.

Of note for this clonotype: This may come from a read error, since a much larger clone is one base off. This chain uses TRBV12-3 or TRBV12-4 with TRBJ2-3; either TRBD1 or TRBD2 may fit D (5 bases each). Trimming removed 3 bases at V and 4 bases at J, with 8 bases between. The length of the CDR3 is 13 residues. DNA of the CDR3: TGTGCCAGCAGTTTGGGGGACCCAGATACGCAGTATTTT. Its translation is CASSLGDPDTQYF.

This clonotype was picked up many times. The gene calls are TRBV7-2 and TRBJ2-7, with 7 nucleotides matching TRBD1. The V gene's germline CDR1 is SGHTA and CDR2 FQGNSA. The length of the CDR3 is 14 residues. The V gene end was trimmed by 5 bases and the J gene end by 3 bases; junction bases not matched to a gene: 7. The CDR3 loop is CASSPPGQRYEQYF. CDR3 in DNA: TGTGCCAGCAGCCCCCCGGGACAGCGCTACGAGCAGTACTTC.

This chain links TRBV20-1 with TRBJ2-7; D call uncertain. The CDR3 has 12 residues. V was cut by 3 bases and J by 6 bases, with 12 bases left in between. Per germline, CDR1 DFQATT and CDR2 SNEGSKA (reference sequence). CDR3 protein: CSARDPWSEQYF. Written as DNA, the CDR3 is TGCAGTGCTAGGGACCCCTGGTCCGAGCAGTACTTC.

Concerning this clonotype: The germline gene is not matched at one end of the junction; a read error may be the cause. This sequence joins TRBV11-2 and TRBJ2-7; 11 positions agree with TRBD2. CDR1 SGHAT and CDR2 FQNNGV come from the germline V gene. The CDR3 is made up of 15 amino acids. The CDR3 region is CTSSFGSGGAYEQYF. CDR3 in DNA: TGTACCAGCAGCTTTGGTAGCGGGGGGGCCTACGAGCAGTACTTC. Full variable domain (remainder filled in from reference TRBV11-2 and TRBJ2-7): EAGVAQSPRYKIIEKRQSVAFWCNPISGHATLYWYQQILGQGPKLLIQFQNNGVVDDSQLPKDRFSAERLKGVDSTLKIQPAKLEDSAVYLCTSSFGSGGAYEQYFGPGTRLTVT.

The chain is built from TRBV20-1 and TRBJ2-3; TRBD2 agrees at 7 bases. J was trimmed by 3 bases and V by 8 bases; bases with no gene match: 2. This CDR3 contains 11 residues. Germline V CDR1 and CDR2: DFQATT, SNEGSKA (reference sequence). Here the CDR3 reads CSWGGTDTQYF. The CDR3 nucleotides are TGCAGTTGGGGGGGTACAGATACGCAGTATTTT.

The sample holds a few counts of this clonotype. The chain recombines TRBV5-5 with TRBJ1-4; D gene ambiguous. Between the trimmed V and J ends, which lost 0 bases and 12 bases, there was a span of 21 bases. This CDR3 region has 16 residues. From germline, CDR1 is SGHKS and CDR2 YYEKEE (reference sequence). DNA of the CDR3: TGTGCCAGCAGCTTGGTTGGTTCAGTGGTCCTAAGTCAACTGTTTTTT. Residues: CASSLVGSVVLSQLFF.

This clonotype was observed a few times. The chain has TRBV20-1 and TRBJ2-5; 7 bases are a match to TRBD2. This CDR3 contains 15 residues. With 2 bases clipped from V and 2 bases from J, the junction kept 8 bases outside the gene matches. Germline CDR1 is DFQATT and CDR2 is SNEGSKA (reference sequence). The CDR3 sequence: CSARSAGDPQETQYF. The DNA of the CDR3 is TGCAGTGCTAGATCGGCGGGGGACCCACAAGAGACCCAGTACTTC.

The genes are TRBV6-1 and TRBJ1-1; a weak D match, TRBD1 (6 bases). CDR3 size: 14 residues. V lost 0 bases, J lost 5 bases, and 10 bases lay in between. The germline V gene has CDR1 MNHNS and CDR2 SASEGT. The CDR3 reads CASSEAGGETEAFF. CDR3 coding DNA: TGTGCCAGCAGTGAAGCGGGGGGCGAGACTGAAGCTTTCTTT.

In the case of this clonotype: One base away lies a much larger clone, so this may be a sequencing read error. The chain couples TRBV29-1 to TRBJ2-1; TRBD2 matches at 7 bases. This CDR3 is built from 14 residues. Trimming removed 8 bases from V and 3 bases from J; junction bases left unmatched: 10. Germline-derived CDR1 and CDR2 are SQVTM and ANQGSEA. The CDR3 coding sequence is TGCAGCCCTTTTGTAAGGGAGGGCTACAATGAGCAGTTCTTC. Translation: CSPFVREGYNEQFF.

A word on this clonotype: A much larger clone differs by one base, so this may be a read error. The chain has TRBV15 and TRBJ2-5; D is possibly TRBD1 (7 bases). The DNA end is more similar to TRBJ2-7, so the J call may be wrong. Germline CDR1 and CDR2: LNHNV and YYDKDF (reference sequence). The CDR3 has 16 amino acids. The CDR3 DNA follows: TGTGCCACCAGCAGAGATCAGGGGGGCTCAGCGGGCGAGCAGTACTTC. Residues: CATSRDQGGSAGEQYF.

This clonotype was observed many times. This sequence joins TRBV5-5 and TRBJ2-1; TRBD2 is a possible D gene (5 bases). V shed 2 bases and J shed 3 bases, with 9 bases lying between them. The CDR3 extends over 14 amino acids. The V gene's germline CDR1 is SGHKS and CDR2 YYEKEE (reference sequence). CDR3 DNA: TGTGCCAGCAGCTTCGGGGTGGGCTACAATGAGCAGTTCTTC. It yields the protein CASSFGVGYNEQFF.

This clonotype has more than one count but fewer than ten. The chain combines TRBV6-2 or TRBV6-3 with TRBJ2-7; 12 bases map to TRBD2. Germline V lookup: CDR1 MNHEY, CDR2 SVGEGT. The CDR3 extends over 15 amino acids. V dropped 6 bases and J dropped 4; count of bases not matched to a gene: 7. The CDR3: CASRTSGSFFYEQYF. CDR3 nucleotides: TGTGCCAGCAGGACTAGCGGGAGTTTCTTTTACGAGCAGTACTTC.